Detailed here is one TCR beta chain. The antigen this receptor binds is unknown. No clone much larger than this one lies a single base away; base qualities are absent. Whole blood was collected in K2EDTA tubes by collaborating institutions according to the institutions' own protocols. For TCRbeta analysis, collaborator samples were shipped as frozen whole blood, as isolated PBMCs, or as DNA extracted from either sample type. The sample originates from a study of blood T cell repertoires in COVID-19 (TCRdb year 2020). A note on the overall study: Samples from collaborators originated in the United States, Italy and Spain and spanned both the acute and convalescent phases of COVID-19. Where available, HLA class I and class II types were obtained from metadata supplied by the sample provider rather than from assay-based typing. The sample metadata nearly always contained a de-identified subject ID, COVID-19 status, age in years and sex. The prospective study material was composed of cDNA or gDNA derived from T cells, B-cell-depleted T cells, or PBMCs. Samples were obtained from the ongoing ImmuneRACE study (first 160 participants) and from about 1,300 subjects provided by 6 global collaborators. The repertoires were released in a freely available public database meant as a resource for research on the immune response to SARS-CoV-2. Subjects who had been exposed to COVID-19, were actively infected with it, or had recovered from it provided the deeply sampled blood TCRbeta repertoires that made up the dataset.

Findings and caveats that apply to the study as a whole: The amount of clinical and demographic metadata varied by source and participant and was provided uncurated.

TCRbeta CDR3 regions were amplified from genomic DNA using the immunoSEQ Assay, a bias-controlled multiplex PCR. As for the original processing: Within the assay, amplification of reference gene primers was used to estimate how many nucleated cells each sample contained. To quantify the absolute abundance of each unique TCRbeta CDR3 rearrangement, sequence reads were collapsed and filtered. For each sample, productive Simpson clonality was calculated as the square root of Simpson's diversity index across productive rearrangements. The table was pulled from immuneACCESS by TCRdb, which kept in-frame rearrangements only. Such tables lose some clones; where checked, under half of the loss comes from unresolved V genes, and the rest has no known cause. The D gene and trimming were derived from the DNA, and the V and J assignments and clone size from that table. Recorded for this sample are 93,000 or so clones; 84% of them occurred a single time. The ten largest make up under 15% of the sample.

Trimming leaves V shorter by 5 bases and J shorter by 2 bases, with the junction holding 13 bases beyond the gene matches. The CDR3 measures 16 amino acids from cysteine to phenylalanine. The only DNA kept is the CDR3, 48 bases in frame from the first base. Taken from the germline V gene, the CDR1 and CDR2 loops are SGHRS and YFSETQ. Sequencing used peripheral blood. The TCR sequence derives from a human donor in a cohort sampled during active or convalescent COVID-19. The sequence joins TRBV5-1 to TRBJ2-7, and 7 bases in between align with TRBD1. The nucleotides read TGCGCCAGCAGGCCCGGTGTGCAGCAGGGGGCCTACGAGCAGTACTTC. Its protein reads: CASRPGVQQGAYEQYF. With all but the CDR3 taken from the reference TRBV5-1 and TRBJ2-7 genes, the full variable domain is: KAGVTQTPRYLIKTRGQQVTLSCSPISGHRSVSWYQQTPGQGLQFLFEYFSETQRNKGNFPGRFSGRQFSNSRSEMNVSTLELGDSALYLCASRPGVQQGAYEQYFGPGTRLTVT.